One and the same sample provided the 32 T cell receptor beta chains below, sequenced in a study of post-analysis software for immune sequencing data. TCR beta libraries were prepared from cDNA with unique molecular identifiers. TCRdb reprocessed the PCR reads via MiXCR and lists one record per CDR3 protein. The top ten hold 4% to 5.5% of the sample, which has 740,000 or so distinct CDR3 sequences, 53% seen once. For these TCRs, the target antigens are not known. Study-level findings and limits: TRBV5-6, TRBV5-1 and TRBV20-1 belonged to a set of about five TRBV segments that were more frequent in patients than controls.

What was sequenced was blood. These receptors all stem from a girl aged 10-17 years with multiple sclerosis.

V gene TRBV7-8 combines with J gene TRBJ2-7; possibly TRBD1 for D (5 bases). The germline V gene encodes CDR1 SGHVS and CDR2 FQNEAQ. The CDR3 is 15 amino acids. V was shortened by 5 bases and J by 3 bases, with 17 bases between the two germline ends. The CDR3 DNA reads TGTGCCAGCAGCCTAGGCCAGGGAACTTTCTACGAGCAGTACTTC. It is translated as CASSLGQGTFYEQYF.

This clonotype has just a few counts. The chain employs TRBV7-2 and TRBJ2-1, with D unresolved. Trimming left V 5 bases short and J 7 bases short, with 18 bases between. Germline values: CDR1 SGHTA, CDR2 FQGNSA. The CDR3 is made up of 15 amino acids. DNA of the CDR3: TGTGCCAGCAGCCTCAAGACGTCCCGGATAAATGAGCAGTTCTTC. Its protein product is CASSLKTSRINEQFF. Full variable domain (rest looked up from reference TRBV7-2 and TRBJ2-1): GAGVSQSPSNKVTEKGKDVELRCDPISGHTALYWYRQSLGQGLEFLIYFQGNSAPDKSGLPSDRFSAERTGGSVSTLTIQRTQQEDSAVYLCASSLKTSRINEQFFGPGTRLTVL.

Notes on this clonotype: One end of the junction varies from germline; a read error may be responsible. The chain uses TRBV3-1 and TRBJ2-5; D possibly corresponds to TRBD1 (6 bases). The J call is in doubt because the DNA end fits TRBJ2-7 better. The V gene's germline CDR1 is LGHDT and CDR2 YNNKEL (reference sequence). This CDR3 has 14 amino acids. CDR3 in DNA: TGTGCCAGCAGCCATTGGACAGACTCCTGCGAGCAGTACTTC. Translating gives CASSHWTDSCEQYF.

V gene TRBV4-1 combines with J gene TRBJ2-7, with D perhaps TRBD2 (6 bases). Trimming removed 6 bases at V and 3 bases at J, with 21 bases between. CDR3 size: 16 residues. Germline CDR1 MGHRA, CDR2 YSYEKL. The chain's CDR3 is CASRPHSSEGLYEQYF. The CDR3 nucleotides are TGCGCCAGCAGGCCCCACTCCTCGGAGGGCCTCTACGAGCAGTACTTC.

The CDR3 DNA reads as TGTGCCAGCAGTTACCGGGGCCCCCAGGGGAATGAGCAGTTCTTC. Translating it yields CASSYRGPQGNEQFF. This chain links TRBV6-5 with TRBJ2-1; weak D call: TRBD1 (6 bases). Trimming stripped 2 bases from V and 7 bases from J, with 15 bases between. The CDR3 is 15 amino acids. CDR1 is MNHEY, CDR2 SVGAGI, per germline.

V is TRBV12-3 or TRBV12-4 and J is TRBJ1-2; D unclear. The V end lost 6 bases, the J end lost 2 bases, and 7 bases lay between the germline ends. The CDR3 is made up of 12 amino acids. The CDR3 is CASSQTNYGYTF. CDR3 nucleotide sequence: TGTGCCAGCAGCCAGACCAACTATGGCTACACCTTC.

V gene TRBV5-1 combines with J gene TRBJ2-3; D tentatively reads TRBD1 or TRBD2 (5 bases each). Trimming cost V 0 bases and J 2 bases, with 13 bases left between them. Germline V gives CDR1 SGHRS, CDR2 YFSETQ. The CDR3 contains 16 residues. The CDR3 sequence is CASSLDGDHPTDTQYF. In nucleotides, the CDR3 is TGCGCCAGCAGCTTGGACGGGGACCATCCCACAGATACGCAGTATTTT.

The rearrangement uses TRBV5-1 and TRBJ2-3; 8 bases line up with TRBD2. The germline CDR1 and CDR2 sequences are SGHRS and YFSETQ. After removal of 4 bases from V and 3 bases from J, the junction contained 4 bases not matched to a gene. CDR3 size: 14 residues. The CDR3 region is CASSTGTRTDTQYF. CDR3 DNA: TGCGCCAGCAGCACCGGGACTAGGACAGATACGCAGTATTTT.

The rearrangement links TRBV20-1 to TRBJ1-6, with 7 bases fitting TRBD1. The CDR3 loop spans 14 amino acids. The V gene's germline CDR1 is DFQATT and CDR2 SNEGSKA (reference sequence). J gave up 10 bases and V 6 bases, and 12 bases lay outside the gene matches. The CDR3 sequence is CSAMPGQRSSPLHF. The CDR3 nucleotides are TGCAGTGCAATGCCGGGACAGAGGAGCTCACCCCTCCACTTT.

The CDR3: CASSSGLVLLSEQYF. Written as DNA, the CDR3 is TGTGCCAGCAGCTCCGGACTAGTCCTGCTCTCCGAGCAGTACTTC. The J gene is TRBJ2-4, the V gene TRBV27; 7 nucleotides line up with TRBD2. The J call is uncertain, as TRBJ2-7 better fits the DNA end. CDR1 and CDR2 (germline): MNHEY, SMNVEV (reference sequence). There are 15 residues in the CDR3.

This rearrangement joins TRBV10-3 to TRBJ2-3; a possible D gene is TRBD2 (6 bases). Germline assignment: CDR1 ENHRY and CDR2 SYGVKD. V lost 0 bases and J 0 bases, leaving 16 bases between the germline ends. The CDR3 totals 18 residues. CDR3 coding DNA: TGTGCCATCAGTGAGTCGTCGGGAGCTCAACTTAGCACAGATACGCAGTATTTT. Protein: CAISESSGAQLSTDTQYF.

This clonotype appeared a single time. The chain joins TRBV14 to TRBJ2-5; D not certain. From germline, CDR1 is SGHDN and CDR2 FVKESK. With 0 bases removed from V and 5 bases from J, the gap between germline ends came to 13 bases. This CDR3 is built from 15 residues. CDR3: CASSQDRSRWETQYF. CDR3 in DNA: TGTGCCAGCAGCCAAGATCGAAGCAGGTGGGAGACCCAGTACTTC.

The V gene is TRBV25-1, the J gene TRBJ2-7; TRBD1 might be the D (6 bases). The V gene lost 3 bases and the J gene lost 6 bases, with 18 bases spanning the gap. The CDR3 is 15 amino acids. Germline CDR1 and CDR2: MGHDK and SYGVNS. The CDR3 loop is CASSDEGQGFAEQYF. The CDR3 bases are TGTGCCAGCAGTGATGAGGGGCAGGGGTTTGCCGAGCAGTACTTC.

The chain has TRBV27 and TRBJ2-6, with 15 bases that match TRBD2. The CDR3 runs 18 residues. The V and J ends lost 5 bases and 3 bases, in that order; junction bases with no gene match: 5. CDR1 MNHEY and CDR2 SMNVEV come from the germline V gene (reference sequence). CDR3 protein: CASSPGLAGGLGANVLTF. CDR3 nucleotide sequence: TGTGCCAGCAGTCCCGGACTAGCGGGAGGGCTTGGGGCCAACGTCCTGACTTTC. Using reference TRBV27 and TRBJ2-6 for the parts outside the CDR3, the full variable domain is EAQVTQNPRYLITVTGKKLTVTCSQNMNHEYMSWYRQDPGLGLRQIYYSMNVEVTDKGDVPEGYKVSRKEKRNFPLILESPSPNQTSLYFCASSPGLAGGLGANVLTFGAGSRLTVL.

The chain combines TRBV20-1 with TRBJ2-1, with D perhaps being TRBD1 or TRBD2 (5 bases each). This CDR3 region has 13 residues. V lost 8 bases and J lost 0, with 11 bases in between. Germline-derived CDR1 and CDR2 are DFQATT and SNEGSKA (reference sequence). Here the CDR3 reads CSSRDPSYNEQFF. CDR3 nucleotides: TGCAGTTCCCGGGACCCCTCCTACAATGAGCAGTTCTTC.

This chain joins TRBV6-1 and TRBJ1-2, with TRBD1 matching over 9 bases. Germline-derived CDR1 and CDR2 are MNHNS and SASEGT. The CDR3 length is 18 residues. V trimming: 6 bases; J trimming: 8 bases; junction bases outside the gene matches: 22. CDR3 amino acids: CASSLHRDRVSPWGGYTF. The CDR3 bases are TGTGCCAGCAGCCTCCACCGGGACAGGGTTTCCCCGTGGGGAGGCTACACCTTC.

The chain employs TRBV20-1 and TRBJ2-3; TRBD2 is a possible D gene (5 bases). CDR1 and CDR2 (germline): DFQATT, SNEGSKA (reference sequence). CDR3 length: 17 amino acids. V gave up 0 bases and J gave up 2 bases, with 18 bases separating them. The CDR3, as DNA: TGCAGTGCTAGAGACCCTCTGGGAGCGGCCCTCACAGATACGCAGTATTTT. This gives the protein CSARDPLGAALTDTQYF.

This clonotype came up a few times. J is TRBJ1-5 and V is TRBV7-2, with D tentatively TRBD1 (5 bases). Germline-derived CDR1 and CDR2 are SGHTA and FQGNSA. With 3 bases removed from V and 7 bases from J, the gap between germline ends came to 16 bases. The CDR3 is made up of 15 amino acids. The CDR3 nucleotides are TGTGCCAGCAGCTTTCAGGGTCCACCAGGGCAGCCCCAGCATTTT. It codes for CASSFQGPPGQPQHF.

The rearrangement links TRBV2 to TRBJ2-7, with D maybe TRBD1 (5 bases). The CDR3 runs to 12 residues. Germline V gives CDR1 SNHLY, CDR2 FYNNEI. V was shortened by 9 bases and J by 4 bases, with 13 bases between the two germline ends. The CDR3 DNA follows: TGTGCCAGAGGGGTCCTATTTTACGAGCAGTACTTC. It codes for CARGVLFYEQYF.

The rearrangement joins TRBV3-1 to TRBJ1-2; D is possibly TRBD1 (6 bases). Germline CDR1 LGHDT, CDR2 YNNKEL (reference sequence). V lost 4 bases and J 5 bases, leaving 17 bases between the germline ends. The CDR3 runs 15 residues. CDR3 in amino acids: CASSLRQEGPYGYTF. Here the CDR3 DNA reads TGTGCCAGCAGCCTGCGACAGGAGGGTCCATATGGCTACACCTTC.

This clonotype occurred a few times. This chain joins TRBV12-3 or TRBV12-4 and TRBJ1-2; D gene ambiguous. V was cut by 3 bases and J by 3 bases, with 14 bases left in between. The length of the CDR3 is 15 residues. The CDR3 here is CASSFLRAKHYGYTF. DNA for the CDR3: TGTGCCAGCAGTTTCCTTCGGGCGAAACACTATGGCTACACCTTC.

This clonotype has more than one count but fewer than ten. The V and J genes are TRBV20-1 and TRBJ2-7, with D hard to call. Trimming pared 5 bases from V and 2 bases from J, leaving 16 bases between. There are 14 residues in the CDR3. In germline, CDR1 is DFQATT, CDR2 SNEGSKA (reference sequence). The CDR3 sequence: CSAAHGPPTYEQYF. The CDR3 DNA reads as TGCAGTGCTGCCCACGGACCGCCAACCTACGAGCAGTACTTC.

In this sample, this clonotype turned up many times. V is TRBV27 and J is TRBJ2-3; 14 bases are a match to TRBD2. V lost 5 bases and J lost 4; bases outside the gene matches: 14. Germline CDR1 and CDR2: MNHEY and SMNVEV (reference sequence). CDR3 length: 19 residues. The CDR3 coding sequence is TGTGCCAGCAGTCCCCCGACTAGCGGGAGGGCCTTTGACGCAGATACGCAGTATTTT. Translation gives CASSPPTSGRAFDADTQYF.

The chain employs TRBV30 and TRBJ2-7, with D unresolved. The germline V gene has CDR1 GTSNPN and CDR2 SVGIG (reference sequence). V gave up 1 base and J gave up 7 bases, with 14 bases separating them. The CDR3 is made up of 13 amino acids. Written as DNA, the CDR3 is TGTGCCTGGAGTGAAGGGTTTGGGTTGGAGCAGTACTTC. Protein product: CAWSEGFGLEQYF.

Ten or more counts support this clonotype. The J gene is TRBJ2-6, the V gene TRBV10-3, with TRBD1 as a possible D gene (6 bases). Germline CDR1 reads ENHRY; CDR2 reads SYGVKD. The CDR3 is 17 residues long. The V and J ends lost 6 bases and 0 bases respectively, with 15 bases between them. The CDR3 region has the DNA TGTGCCATCAGCGACGGGACATCCTCCTCTGGGGCCAACGTCCTGACTTTC. This encodes CAISDGTSSSGANVLTF.

This clonotype was seen only a few times. The V and J genes are TRBV2 and TRBJ2-4; the match to TRBD2 covers 9 bases. From germline, CDR1 is SNHLY and CDR2 FYNNEI. V lost 3 bases, J lost 9 bases, and 6 bases stayed unmatched. The CDR3 is made up of 14 amino acids. CDR3 sequence reads: CASSETSGRSIQYF. The CDR3 nucleotides are TGTGCCAGCAGTGAGACTAGCGGTAGGAGCATTCAGTACTTC.

The chain carries TRBV12-3 or TRBV12-4 and TRBJ1-5, with no clear D. There are 13 residues in the CDR3. V lost 5 bases and J lost 4, with 9 bases in between. Here the CDR3 reads CASSQRTNQPQHF. For the CDR3, the DNA is TGTGCCAGCAGTCAAAGGACGAATCAGCCCCAGCATTTT.

This chain connects TRBV29-1 to TRBJ1-1, with D perhaps TRBD1 (5 bases). Germline loops: CDR1 SQVTM, CDR2 ANQGSEA. CDR3 length equals 14 residues. Trimming removed 6 bases at V and 5 bases at J, with 19 bases between. In DNA, the CDR3 is TGCAGCGTGACCCTTGGGGACCGGGGGACTGAAGCTTTCTTT. As protein: CSVTLGDRGTEAFF. Using reference TRBV29-1 and TRBJ1-1 for the parts outside the CDR3, the full variable domain is SAVISQKPSRDICQRGTSLTIQCQVDSQVTMMFWYRQQPGQSLTLIATANQGSEATYESGFVIDKFPISRPNLTFSTLTVSNMSPEDSSIYLCSVTLGDRGTEAFFGQGTRLTVV.

The CDR3 here is CASSFDAGGWIDEQFF. The CDR3 coding sequence is TGTGCCAGCAGCTTTGATGCGGGGGGTTGGATCGATGAGCAGTTCTTC. The genes are TRBV7-3 and TRBJ2-1; 8 positions match TRBD2. Germline lookup yields CDR1 SGHTA and CDR2 FQGTGA. CDR3 length: 16 residues. V lost 3 bases and J lost 8; bases outside the gene matches: 12.

The CDR3 DNA sequence: TGTGCCAGCAGCTTTAGCGGGTCTAGCACAGATACGCAGTATTTT. Its protein is CASSFSGSSTDTQYF. V is TRBV7-7 and J is TRBJ2-3; 7 nucleotides align to TRBD2. Germline CDR1 is SSHAT and CDR2 is FNYEAQ (reference sequence). CDR3 length: 15 amino acids. Trimming took 3 bases from V and 0 from J; bases not matched to a gene: 3.

The chain links TRBV6-5 to TRBJ2-1, with D unclear. V shed 7 bases and J shed 6 bases, with 7 bases lying between them. CDR3 size: 11 residues. The V gene's germline CDR1 is MNHEY and CDR2 SVGAGI. The CDR3 loop is CASMGTNEQFF. The CDR3 nucleotides are TGTGCCAGCATGGGAACCAATGAGCAGTTCTTC.

The chain combines TRBV6-2 or TRBV6-3 with TRBJ1-5; TRBD1 aligns across 9 bases. Germline-derived CDR1 and CDR2 are MNHEY and SVGEGT. The CDR3 has 17 amino acids. The V gene end was trimmed by 0 bases and the J gene end by 6 bases; junction bases not matched to a gene: 9. The CDR3 protein is CASSYSAGTGHGQPQHF. DNA of the CDR3: TGTGCCAGCAGTTACTCAGCCGGGACAGGGCACGGTCAGCCCCAGCATTTT.